Below are 28 T cell receptor beta chains sequenced from a single sample in a study of blood T cell repertoires in COVID-19. Profiled with immunoSEQ multiplex PCR; TCRdb holds only in-frame clones, not every one. The sample shows approximately 140,000 clones, around 85% of them seen only once. Sequencing was performed on peripheral blood. The receptors shown here come from a woman in her 40s with active or convalescent COVID-19.

This sequence joins TRBV28 and TRBJ2-7; the match to TRBD2 covers 8 bases. V was pared by 6 bases and J by 4 bases, with 11 bases of the junction left unmatched. Looked up from germline, CDR1 is MDHEN and CDR2 is SYDVKM. CDR3 size: 15 residues. Here the CDR3 reads CASRPSGTSEYEQYF. The CDR3 DNA is TGTGCCAGCAGACCTTCCGGGACTAGTGAGTACGAGCAGTACTTC.

V is TRBV28 and J is TRBJ1-5; D gene ambiguous. The V end lost 3 bases, the J end lost 6 bases, and 9 bases lay between the germline ends. Germline V gives CDR1 MDHEN, CDR2 SYDVKM. The CDR3 contains 13 residues. The CDR3 DNA reads TGTGCCAGCAGTTTCGACTTACGTCAGCCCCAGCATTTT. This codes for CASSFDLRQPQHF.

The chain has TRBV7-2 and TRBJ2-5; 8 nucleotides match TRBD1. This CDR3 comprises 15 residues. V shed 4 bases, J shed 5 bases, and the junction held 9 bases outside the gene matches. Germline-derived CDR1 and CDR2 are SGHTA and FQGNSA. The CDR3 here is CASSSAPGGGETQYF. CDR3 in DNA: TGTGCCAGCAGCTCGGCCCCAGGGGGCGGGGAGACCCAGTACTTC.

The chain joins TRBV6-5 to TRBJ1-5; the match to TRBD1 covers 7 bases. The CDR3 runs 15 residues. Germline V gives CDR1 MNHEY, CDR2 SVGAGI. V lost 6 bases and J lost 6; bases outside the gene matches: 11. The CDR3 is CASRRVKGAGQPQHF. The CDR3 nucleotides are TGTGCCAGCAGGCGCGTCAAGGGGGCTGGTCAGCCCCAGCATTTT.

The chain is built from TRBV7-9 and TRBJ2-7; TRBD1 agrees at 9 bases. With V trimmed by 4 bases and J by 7 bases, 14 bases remained unmatched. Per the germline V gene, CDR1 is SEHNR and CDR2 is FQNEAQ (reference sequence). The CDR3 is made up of 16 amino acids. The CDR3 DNA reads as TGTGCCAGCAGCTCTCCCCCGGGACAGGGAGGAACAGAGCAGTACTTC. Amino acids: CASSSPPGQGGTEQYF.

The chain links TRBV28 to TRBJ1-2; 7 bases match TRBD1. Germline CDR1 is MDHEN and CDR2 is SYDVKM. This CDR3 contains 12 residues. Trimming at V came to 7 bases and at J to 7 bases, leaving 6 bases not matched to a gene. The chain's CDR3 is CASIDREVGYTF. The CDR3 DNA reads as TGTGCCAGCATTGACAGGGAGGTTGGCTACACCTTC.

The gene calls are TRBV6-5 and TRBJ1-1; D unresolved. V lost 1 base and J lost 4, with 10 bases in between. CDR3 size: 14 residues. Germline CDR1 and CDR2: MNHEY and SVGAGI. CDR3 nucleotides: TGTGCCAGCAGTTACTTGAGGGTTAGCACTGAAGCTTTCTTT. It translates to CASSYLRVSTEAFF.

The chain employs TRBV3-1 (or the pseudogene TRBV3-2) and TRBJ1-2; D perhaps matches TRBD1 (6 bases). Looked up from germline, CDR1 is LGHDT and CDR2 is YNNKEL (reference sequence). Trimming cost V 3 bases and J 7 bases, with 12 bases left between them. This CDR3 has 13 amino acids. The CDR3 region is CASSQTGQTGYTF. The CDR3 DNA sequence: TGTGCCAGCAGCCAGACGGGACAAACTGGCTACACCTTC.

The chain links TRBV6-5 to TRBJ1-1; a possible D gene is TRBD1 (6 bases). The length of the CDR3 is 13 residues. V dropped 6 bases and J dropped 4 bases, with 12 bases sitting between them. Germline lookup yields CDR1 MNHEY and CDR2 SVGAGI. CDR3 DNA: TGTGCCAGCAGGTACGGGGGCGGCACTGAAGCTTTCTTT. Protein product: CASRYGGGTEAFF.

This clone appeared once. This sequence joins TRBV29-1 and TRBJ1-1; TRBD1 agrees at 8 bases. Germline V gene data show CDR1 as SQVTM and CDR2 as ANQGSEA. This CDR3 is built from 12 residues. V trimming: 6 bases; J trimming: 8 bases; junction bases outside the gene matches: 8. The CDR3 sequence is CSVGGTGDEAFF. CDR3 bases: TGCAGCGTGGGAGGGACAGGCGACGAAGCTTTCTTT.

The chain couples TRBV10-3 to TRBJ2-2, with 9 bases lining up with TRBD2. J was trimmed by 1 base and V by 1 base; bases with no gene match: 7. Germline V gene sequence: CDR1 ENHRY, CDR2 SYGVKD. This CDR3 has 18 amino acids. DNA for the CDR3: TGTGCCATCAGTGAGTGGGGAAAGCGGGAGGTGAACACCGGGGAGCTGTTTTTT. It specifies CAISEWGKREVNTGELFF.

The chain carries TRBV5-8 and TRBJ1-1; no clear D gene. The CDR3 is 13 residues long. Germline V gives CDR1 SGHTS, CDR2 YDEGEE. V was cut by 0 bases and J by 7 bases, with 10 bases left in between. The CDR3 sequence is CASSLVLLVEAFF. CDR3 nucleotide sequence: TGTGCCAGCAGCTTGGTTCTTTTAGTTGAAGCTTTCTTT.

This rearrangement joins TRBV12-3 or TRBV12-4 to TRBJ1-1; 7 bases are shared with TRBD1. The CDR3 covers 13 residues. The V segment lost 8 bases and the J segment 0 bases; nucleotides outside the gene matches: 3. In nucleotides, the CDR3 is TGTGCCAGCGGACAGGCGTTGAACACTGAAGCTTTCTTT. Its protein product is CASGQALNTEAFF.

The V and J genes are TRBV5-5 and TRBJ1-1; D is uncertain. The CDR3 covers 13 residues. Germline V gene lookup returns CDR1 SGHKS and CDR2 YYEKEE (reference sequence). Between the trimmed V and J ends, which lost 4 bases and 1 base, there was a span of 8 bases. As DNA, the CDR3 is TGTGCCAGCAGCCCGTTTTGGAACACTGAAGCTTTCTTT. Its protein product is CASSPFWNTEAFF.

The DNA for the CDR3 is TGTGCCAGCAGTTCACGACAGGGGGCGGCCGGGGAGCTGTTTTTT. It yields the protein CASSSRQGAAGELFF. This sequence joins TRBV25-1 and TRBJ2-2, with 10 positions matching TRBD1. J lost 6 bases, V lost 5 bases, and 6 bases had no gene match. This CDR3 comprises 15 residues. Looked up from germline, CDR1 is MGHDK and CDR2 is SYGVNS.

This rearrangement joins TRBV7-9 to TRBJ2-3; unclear D gene. Germline CDR1 and CDR2: SEHNR and FQNEAQ (reference sequence). Trimming removed 10 bases at V and 0 bases at J, with 17 bases between. The CDR3 consists of 15 residues. DNA of the CDR3: TGTGCCACCACCACTGCGGCCTTAAGCACAGATACGCAGTATTTT. It is translated as CATTTAALSTDTQYF.

The chain employs TRBV5-1 and TRBJ2-1; D perhaps matches TRBD2 (5 bases). Germline V CDR1 and CDR2: SGHRS, YFSETQ. V shed 5 bases and J shed 9 bases, with 21 bases lying between them. The CDR3 has 15 amino acids. CDR3 in amino acids: CASSLFSLVKVEQFF. In nucleotides, the CDR3 is TGCGCCAGCAGTTTGTTCTCACTAGTGAAGGTTGAGCAGTTCTTC.

The chain employs TRBV5-5 and TRBJ1-2; D ambiguous. V was pared by 1 base and J by 4 bases, with 11 bases between. CDR3 size: 14 residues. Germline V gene lookup returns CDR1 SGHKS and CDR2 YYEKEE (reference sequence). Here the CDR3 DNA reads TGTGCCAGCAGCTTGAACAGCCAATTCTATGGCTACACCTTC. Translation gives CASSLNSQFYGYTF.

The DNA of the CDR3 is TGCGCCAGCAGCCATAGCCTGGCGCTTTGGACAACCATGAACACTGAAGCTTTCTTT. Protein: CASSHSLALWTTMNTEAFF. This chain connects TRBV5-1 to TRBJ1-1; tentative D call: TRBD1 (5 bases). The germline CDR1 and CDR2 sequences are SGHRS and YFSETQ. This CDR3 comprises 19 residues. Trimming took off 4 bases at V and 0 bases at J, with 25 bases between the two ends. Filled out from reference TRBV5-1 and TRBJ1-1, the complete variable domain reads KAGVTQTPRYLIKTRGQQVTLSCSPISGHRSVSWYQQTPGQGLQFLFEYFSETQRNKGNFPGRFSGRQFSNSRSEMNVSTLELGDSALYLCASSHSLALWTTMNTEAFFGQGTRLTVV.

The chain combines TRBV19 with TRBJ1-1, with D unclear. The CDR3 totals 13 residues. Germline V gene data show CDR1 as LNHDA and CDR2 as SQIVND (reference sequence). V lost 2 bases and J 1 base, leaving 5 bases between the germline ends. The CDR3 nucleotides read TGTGCCAGTAGTATACACAAGAACACTGAAGCTTTCTTT. As protein: CASSIHKNTEAFF.

The gene calls are TRBV6-2 or TRBV6-3 and TRBJ2-5, with a possible D match to TRBD1 (6 bases). The CDR3 has 14 amino acids. CDR1 is MNHEY and CDR2 is SVGEGT in the germline V gene. V lost 5 bases to trimming and J lost 1 base, with 11 bases between them. CDR3 sequence: CASSRRQVQETQYF. The CDR3 DNA reads as TGTGCCAGCAGTCGCCGACAGGTCCAAGAGACCCAGTACTTC.

The gene calls are TRBV6-5 and TRBJ1-6; weak D call: TRBD1 (6 bases). The CDR3 contains 15 residues. V dropped 5 bases and J dropped 4 bases, with 12 bases sitting between them. Per germline, CDR1 MNHEY and CDR2 SVGAGI. The CDR3 loop reads CASSPGQRYNSPLHF. CDR3 sequence (DNA): TGTGCCAGCAGTCCTGGACAGCGGTATAATTCACCCCTCCACTTT.

This chain joins TRBV28 and TRBJ1-1; D is ambiguous. Trimming pared 3 bases from V and 1 base from J, leaving 15 bases between. CDR3 length: 16 residues. Germline-derived CDR1 and CDR2 are MDHEN and SYDVKM. The CDR3 is CASSFYPGFGNTEAFF. The CDR3 DNA follows: TGTGCCAGCAGTTTCTACCCCGGGTTCGGGAACACTGAAGCTTTCTTT. The variable domain in full, with the rest retrieved from reference TRBV28 and TRBJ1-1, is DVKVTQSSRYLVKRTGEKVFLECVQDMDHENMFWYRQDPGLGLRLIYFSYDVKMKEKGDIPEGYSVSREKKERFSLILESASTNQTSMYLCASSFYPGFGNTEAFFGQGTRLTVV.

This chain links TRBV24-1 with TRBJ2-7; 8 nucleotides match TRBD1. V dropped 2 bases and J dropped 4; count of bases not matched to a gene: 6. Per germline, CDR1 KGHDR and CDR2 SFDVKD. The CDR3 is 15 amino acids. The CDR3 here is CATSDSQGVAYEQYF. The CDR3 coding sequence is TGTGCCACCAGTGATTCACAGGGGGTCGCTTACGAGCAGTACTTC.

The chain carries TRBV6-5 and TRBJ1-3; tentative D call: TRBD1 (5 bases). The V end was cut by 7 bases, the J end by 0 bases, with 13 bases between. The CDR3 runs to 15 residues. Germline assignment: CDR1 MNHEY and CDR2 SVGAGI. The CDR3 here is CASTGRGNSGNTIYF. In DNA form, the CDR3 reads TGTGCCAGCACGGGGAGGGGCAACTCTGGAAACACCATATATTTT.

This chain connects TRBV9 to TRBJ1-2, with 8 bases fitting TRBD1. V trimming: 3 bases; J trimming: 0 bases; junction bases outside the gene matches: 4. CDR1 is SGDLS and CDR2 is YYNGEE in the germline V gene. This CDR3 has 15 residues. The CDR3 nucleotides are TGTGCCAGCAGCGCACGGACAGGGACTAACTATGGCTACACCTTC. The encoded protein is CASSARTGTNYGYTF.

The rearrangement links TRBV30 to TRBJ2-3, with a tentative D call TRBD1 (8 bases). Trimming stripped 8 bases from V and 4 bases from J, with 16 bases between. This CDR3 is built from 13 residues. CDR1 is GTSNPN and CDR2 is SVGIG in the germline V gene (reference sequence). The CDR3 region has the DNA TGTGCCGGTCGACAGGGGAGGGCAGATACGCAGTATTTT. Amino acids: CAGRQGRADTQYF.

The rearrangement joins TRBV2 to TRBJ1-6; TRBD1 matches 9 bases. Unmatched junction bases numbered 7, after V lost 5 bases and J lost 17 bases. The germline V gene encodes CDR1 SNHLY and CDR2 FYNNEI. The length of the CDR3 is 12 residues. CDR3: CASSIGQGPFHF. The CDR3 DNA follows: TGTGCCAGCAGTATCGGACAGGGGCCTTTCCACTTT.